The 10 T cell receptor beta chains listed next were all sequenced from one sample in a study of early T cells in non-severe SARS-CoV-2 infection (dated by TCRdb to 2020 to 2023). The protocol used for the library was 5' RACE. Sequenced using a NextSeq 500. TCRdb ran its own pipeline on the public reads, namely fastp trimming at Q25 and MiXCR clone calling, and kept in-frame beta chains. When rows share a CDR3 protein, they turn into one entry using the most common DNA and genes. This sample comprises around 60,000 distinct CDR3 sequences, around 20% of them detected only once. The ten largest clones capture more than 7.5% of the sample. Sequenced here: whole blood, sampled at baseline. All receptors derive from an adult who was a healthcare worker with PCR-confirmed SARS-CoV-2 infection or an uninfected control (not recorded which).

The chain links TRBV12-3 or TRBV12-4 to TRBJ2-4; D is unclear. CDR3 length: 14 amino acids. V was cut by 0 bases and J by 13 bases, with 16 bases left in between. CDR3 DNA: TGTGCCAGCAGTTTAGCGTTAATGTCAGAACTACAGTACTTC. Translating gives CASSLALMSELQYF.

This clonotype was recorded a few times. CDR3 amino acids: CASSLGTAQHEQYF. The CDR3 bases are TGCGCCAGCAGCTTGGGGACAGCCCAGCACGAGCAGTACTTC. This chain links TRBV5-1 with TRBJ2-7, with D perhaps TRBD1 (6 bases). Trimming removed 0 bases from V and 5 bases from J, with 12 bases in between. CDR3 length: 14 amino acids. Germline CDR1 is SGHRS and CDR2 is YFSETQ. Full variable domain (rest looked up from reference TRBV5-1 and TRBJ2-7): KAGVTQTPRYLIKTRGQQVTLSCSPISGHRSVSWYQQTPGQGLQFLFEYFSETQRNKGNFPGRFSGRQFSNSRSEMNVSTLELGDSALYLCASSLGTAQHEQYFGPGTRLTVT.

The chain carries TRBV28 and TRBJ1-2, with 9 bases fitting TRBD1. Unmatched junction bases numbered 13, after V lost 6 bases and J lost 8 bases. Per the germline V gene, CDR1 is MDHEN and CDR2 is SYDVKM. CDR3 length: 15 residues. Here the CDR3 reads CASREPGTGTWGYTF. The DNA for the CDR3 is TGTGCCAGCAGGGAGCCCGGGACAGGGACTTGGGGCTACACCTTC.

About this clonotype: Given a much more abundant clone one base away, this may be a read error. The rearrangement joins TRBV19 to TRBJ1-5, with D perhaps matching TRBD1 (6 bases). Germline V gene lookup returns CDR1 LNHDA and CDR2 SQIVND (reference sequence). The CDR3 runs to 12 residues. V was trimmed by 4 bases and J by 5 bases, leaving 6 bases between them. CDR3 coding DNA: TGTGCCAGTAGTACAGGGGATCAGCCCCAGCATTTT. It translates to CASSTGDQPQHF.

This clonotype was recorded at least ten times. The chain links TRBV9 to TRBJ1-6, with D tentatively TRBD1 (6 bases). The germline gives CDR1 SGDLS, CDR2 YYNGEE. V was clipped by 1 base and J by 8 bases, with 10 bases between them. This CDR3 is built from 14 residues. Here the CDR3 reads CASSVRQADSPLHF. Here the CDR3 DNA reads TGTGCCAGCAGCGTAAGACAGGCCGATTCACCCCTCCACTTT.

This clonotype was seen many times. The chain couples TRBV25-1 to TRBJ2-5; D could derive from TRBD1 or TRBD2 (5 bases each). V lost 4 bases, J lost 4 bases, and 10 bases lay in between. CDR3 size: 13 residues. Germline CDR1 reads MGHDK; CDR2 reads SYGVNS. The CDR3 bases are TGTGCCAGCAGTGCTGGGGCGGGAGAGACCCAGTACTTC. Encoded protein: CASSAGAGETQYF.

A few counts support this clonotype. The gene calls are TRBV5-1 and TRBJ2-2; D not certain. The V gene's germline CDR1 is SGHRS and CDR2 YFSETQ. V lost 0 bases to trimming and J lost 0 bases, with 9 bases between them. The CDR3 covers 16 residues. CDR3 residues: CASSLDGRTNTGELFF. DNA of the CDR3: TGCGCCAGCAGCTTGGATGGCAGGACGAACACCGGGGAGCTGTTTTTT.

The chain employs TRBV19 and TRBJ1-4, with 8 positions matching TRBD1. Germline assignment: CDR1 LNHDA and CDR2 SQIVND (reference sequence). The CDR3 contains 14 residues. After removal of 2 bases from V and 5 bases from J, the junction contained 1 base not matched to a gene. The CDR3 reads CASSIRTGNEKLFF. CDR3 bases: TGTGCCAGTAGTATAAGGACAGGGAATGAAAAACTGTTTTTT.

The J gene is TRBJ2-7, the V gene TRBV18; 11 bases agree with TRBD2. Germline lookup yields CDR1 KGHSH and CDR2 LQKENI. The ends lost 5 bases at V and 4 bases at J; junction bases unmatched: 7. The CDR3 has 15 residues. The CDR3 spells CASSKTSGSWYEQYF. CDR3 sequence (DNA): TGTGCCAGCTCAAAAACTAGCGGGAGTTGGTACGAGCAGTACTTC.

The sample holds a few counts of this clonotype. This CDR3 reads CATKEGAGANVLTF. CDR3 sequence (DNA): TGCGCCACCAAGGAAGGGGCCGGGGCCAACGTCCTGACTTTC. V is TRBV5-1 and J is TRBJ2-6; D may be TRBD1 (5 bases). The CDR3 runs 14 residues. Germline V gene data show CDR1 as SGHRS and CDR2 as YFSETQ. V was clipped by 9 bases and J by 4 bases, with 14 bases between them.